The rows below give T cell receptor beta chains drawn from one sample of a study of T-cell reconstitution after alpha-beta-depleted transplantation in children. TCRdb used MiXCR to reprocess the PCR reads, holding one entry per CDR3 protein. The table has almost 600,000 distinct CDR3 sequences, around 27% seen once. Sample: PBMCs, taken before TCRalphabeta/CD19-depleted stem cell transplant. These receptor sequences come from a boy under two years old with Wiskott-Aldrich syndrome, due to receive a stem cell transplant. Each CDR3 is given with its conserved first and last residue. A D gene is named only where the DNA matches it firmly. Where a row states a size, it is once, few, many or the class of an expanded clone; other rows omit it.

d_gene: NA
j_gene: TRBJ2-3
abundance: NA
v_gene: TRBV2
CDR3nt: TGTGCCAGCAGTCCGGGCCTACCTAGCACAGATACGCAGTATTTT
CDR3aa: CASSPGLPSTDTQYF

d_gene: NA
j_gene: TRBJ1-1
abundance: few
v_gene: TRBV25-1
CDR3nt: TGTGCCAGCAGTGAGACAGGCATGAACACTGAAGCTTTCTTT
CDR3aa: CASSETGMNTEAFF

d_gene: NA
j_gene: TRBJ2-3
abundance: few
v_gene: TRBV10-3
CDR3nt: TGTGCCATCGAAAGGAGTGGAAACACAGATACGCAGTATTTT
CDR3aa: CAIERSGNTDTQYF

d_gene: NA
j_gene: TRBJ2-7
abundance: NA
v_gene: TRBV6-2/TRBV6-3
CDR3nt: TGTGCCAGCAGTTTAGCCCACGAGCAGTACTTC
CDR3aa: CASSLAHEQYF

d_gene: TRBD2
j_gene: TRBJ2-3
abundance: NA
v_gene: TRBV6-5
CDR3nt: TGTGCCAGCAGTTTGGGCCTCTCCGGACTAGCGGGAGGGCCGGATACGCAGTATTTT
CDR3aa: CASSLGLSGLAGGPDTQYF

d_gene: NA
j_gene: TRBJ2-7
abundance: NA
v_gene: TRBV20-1
CDR3nt: TGCAGTGTTGTAGACCTAACCAGCTCCTACGAGCAGTACTTC
CDR3aa: CSVVDLTSSYEQYF

d_gene: TRBD2
j_gene: TRBJ2-7
abundance: NA
v_gene: TRBV20-1
CDR3nt: TGCAGTGCTGGACTAGTGTCCTACGAGCAGTACTTC
CDR3aa: CSAGLVSYEQYF

d_gene: NA
j_gene: TRBJ1-4
abundance: NA
v_gene: TRBV4-1
CDR3nt: TGCGCCAGCAGCCAAGGCTGGACAAGTGAAAAACTGTTTTTT
CDR3aa: CASSQGWTSEKLFF

d_gene: NA
j_gene: TRBJ1-2
abundance: few
v_gene: TRBV29-1
CDR3nt: TGCAGCGTTGATTTCAGGTCCTCTGCGGGGTACACCTTC
CDR3aa: CSVDFRSSAGYTF

d_gene: TRBD2
j_gene: TRBJ2-3
abundance: few
v_gene: TRBV4-1
CDR3nt: TGCGCCAGCAGCCAAGGCACTAAGGGACTAGCGGGAGGGCGGGCCGCAGATACGCAGTATTTT
CDR3aa: CASSQGTKGLAGGRAADTQYF

d_gene: NA
j_gene: TRBJ2-1
abundance: NA
v_gene: TRBV12-3/TRBV12-4
CDR3nt: TGTGCCACCAGACGCCCTAGCACCTCCTACAATGAGCAGTTCTTC
CDR3aa: CATRRPSTSYNEQFF

d_gene: NA
j_gene: TRBJ2-5
abundance: NA
v_gene: TRBV20-1
CDR3nt: TGCAGTGCTAGAGATCTCCGGCAGCAAATAGAGACCCAGTACTTC
CDR3aa: CSARDLRQQIETQYF

d_gene: NA
j_gene: TRBJ1-3
abundance: few
v_gene: TRBV7-2
CDR3nt: TGTGCCAGCAGCTCACCGATAAGACAGGCAGATGGAAACACCATATATTTT
CDR3aa: CASSSPIRQADGNTIYF

d_gene: TRBD2
j_gene: TRBJ2-1
abundance: NA
v_gene: TRBV5-1
CDR3nt: TGCGCCAGCAGCCCTTGGACTAGCGCCTACAATGAGCAGTTCTTC
CDR3aa: CASSPWTSAYNEQFF